These T cell receptor beta chains were read from a single sample in a study of T cell responses to AZD1222 COVID-19 vaccine. Here immunoSEQ multiplex PCR was the method, and the copy in TCRdb shows in-frame clones only, minus some. The data hold some 150,000 clones, with roughly 84% observed a single time. Sequencing used peripheral blood, obtained 28 days after the second AZD1222 dose. All receptors come from an adult who received the AZD1222 COVID-19 vaccine. CDR3s include the opening cysteine and the closing phenylalanine or tryptophan. Fields, in order: V gene, clone size, D gene, J gene, CDR3 length, CDR3 protein, CDR3 DNA. A D gene is named only where the DNA matches it firmly. Clone size is given for some rows only: seen once, a few or many times, or a class if the clone is expanded.

v_call: TRBV10-3
clone_size: NA
d_call: NA
j_call: TRBJ1-5
cdr3_length: 15
cdr3_aa: CAISDSGQLDQPQHF
cdr3_nt: TGTGCCATCAGTGACTCGGGACAACTCGATCAGCCCCAGCATTTT

v_call: TRBV5-1
clone_size: NA
d_call: TRBD1
j_call: TRBJ1-3
cdr3_length: 16
cdr3_aa: CASSRGQGFSGNTIYF
cdr3_nt: TGCGCCAGCAGCCGAGGACAGGGTTTCTCTGGAAACACCATATATTTT

v_call: TRBV18
clone_size: NA
d_call: NA
j_call: TRBJ1-6
cdr3_length: 14
cdr3_aa: CASSPGGRSSPLHF
cdr3_nt: TGTGCCAGCTCCCCTGGGGGGAGGAGTTCACCCCTCCACTTT

v_call: TRBV10-3
clone_size: NA
d_call: TRBD1
j_call: TRBJ1-3
cdr3_length: 19
cdr3_aa: CAISESGQGIIFSGNTIYF
cdr3_nt: TGTGCCATCAGTGAGTCTGGACAGGGGATCATTTTCTCTGGAAACACCATATATTTT

v_call: TRBV18
clone_size: NA
d_call: NA
j_call: TRBJ1-4
cdr3_length: 15
cdr3_aa: CASSPFGQGGEKLFF
cdr3_nt: TGTGCCAGCTCACCCTTCGGGCAGGGCGGCGAAAAACTGTTTTTT

v_call: TRBV6-2/TRBV6-3
clone_size: NA
d_call: NA
j_call: TRBJ1-5
cdr3_length: 13
cdr3_aa: CASSSYGQGPQHF
cdr3_nt: TGTGCCAGCAGTTCCTACGGCCAGGGGCCCCAGCATTTT

v_call: TRBV2
clone_size: few
d_call: NA
j_call: TRBJ1-4
cdr3_length: 11
cdr3_aa: CATTTGGQLFF
cdr3_nt: TGTGCCACCACTACTGGGGGACAACTGTTTTTT

v_call: TRBV11-2
clone_size: NA
d_call: TRBD1
j_call: TRBJ1-1
cdr3_length: 15
cdr3_aa: CASSSSRGTGDGAFF
cdr3_nt: TGTGCCAGCAGCTCATCCCGGGGGACAGGGGATGGAGCTTTCTTT

v_call: TRBV30
clone_size: NA
d_call: NA
j_call: TRBJ1-2
cdr3_length: 16
cdr3_aa: CAWSVGGASFNYGYTF
cdr3_nt: TGTGCCTGGAGTGTAGGGGGGGCCTCTTTTAACTATGGCTACACCTTC

v_call: TRBV6-6
clone_size: once
d_call: NA
j_call: TRBJ2-7
cdr3_length: 16
cdr3_aa: CASSYRGGGIPYEQYF
cdr3_nt: TGTGCCAGCAGTTACAGGGGAGGGGGAATCCCCTACGAGCAGTACTTC

v_call: TRBV12-5
clone_size: NA
d_call: TRBD1
j_call: TRBJ1-1
cdr3_length: 13
cdr3_aa: CATNRGLGTEAFF
cdr3_nt: TGTGCTACTAACAGGGGTTTGGGCACTGAAGCTTTCTTT

v_call: TRBV12-3/TRBV12-4
clone_size: NA
d_call: NA
j_call: TRBJ1-1
cdr3_length: 12
cdr3_aa: CASSLMNTEAFF
cdr3_nt: TGTGCCAGCAGTTTAATGAACACTGAAGCTTTCTTT

v_call: TRBV6-5
clone_size: NA
d_call: TRBD1
j_call: TRBJ1-1
cdr3_length: 15
cdr3_aa: CASSYSTWDSQAAFF
cdr3_nt: TGTGCCAGCAGTTACTCAACTTGGGACAGCCAGGCTGCTTTCTTT